One and the same sample provided the 30 T cell receptor beta chains below, sequenced in a study of blood T cells in healthy people across ages. Primers used in a second PCR of about 7 to 12 cycles were a sample-barcoded 5' primer and a J-beta primer mix. TCRdb re-analysed the 5' RACE reads in MiXCR, keeping a single row per CDR3 protein. The top ten hold around 30% of the sample, which has roughly 830,000 distinct CDR3 sequences, around 62% seen once. The sequenced sample consisted of blood. These receptors were obtained from a young man in good health.

The V call is TRBV6-2 or TRBV6-3, the J call TRBJ2-5, with 7 bases lining up with TRBD1. CDR3 length: 15 amino acids. Trimming took 0 bases from V and 4 from J; bases not matched to a gene: 5. Germline values: CDR1 MNHEY, CDR2 SVGEGT. The CDR3 nucleotides read TGTGCCAGCAGTTACTCGTTCGCAGGGGGAGAGACCCAGTACTTC. This translates into CASSYSFAGGETQYF.

The chain has TRBV6-2 or TRBV6-3 and TRBJ2-1, with 8 nucleotides matching TRBD2. V shed 7 bases and J 4 bases; nucleotides not matched to a gene: 12. Germline V gene data show CDR1 as MNHEY and CDR2 as SVGEGT. This CDR3 spans 16 amino acids. CDR3 protein: CASMRGVAGTYNEQFF. For the CDR3, the DNA is TGTGCCAGCATGCGGGGGGTAGCGGGGACGTACAATGAGCAGTTCTTC.

Only a few counts were recorded for this clonotype. The chain is built from TRBV7-9 and TRBJ1-2; perhaps TRBD1 as D (5 bases). Germline V gives CDR1 SEHNR, CDR2 FQNEAQ (reference sequence). CDR3 length: 13 amino acids. V dropped 5 bases and J dropped 6 bases, with 13 bases sitting between them. The CDR3 sequence is CASSEQGSDGYTF. The CDR3 nucleotides read TGTGCCAGCAGCGAGCAGGGATCCGATGGCTACACCTTC.

The V gene is TRBV15, the J gene TRBJ2-7, with TRBD2 matching 8 bases. J was trimmed by 0 bases and V by 4 bases; bases with no gene match: 23. The V gene's germline CDR1 is LNHNV and CDR2 YYDKDF (reference sequence). This CDR3 region has 21 residues. CDR3 DNA: TGTGCCACCAGCAAGTCAGGGTCGGAGGTGGAGCGGGGGCCCCTCTCCTACGAGCAGTACTTC. It translates to CATSKSGSEVERGPLSYEQYF.

This sequence joins TRBV6-5 and TRBJ2-7; D might be TRBD1 or TRBD2, each matching 5 bases. V was clipped by 6 bases and J by 5 bases, with 14 bases between them. The CDR3 length is 13 residues. Germline CDR1 reads MNHEY; CDR2 reads SVGAGI. The DNA for the CDR3 is TGTGCCAGCAGGAGGGGCTCGGTAGACGAGCAGTACTTC. Encoded protein: CASRRGSVDEQYF.

The chain recombines TRBV27 with TRBJ2-1; perhaps TRBD2 as D (7 bases). Trimming left V 3 bases short and J 1 base short, with 13 bases between. This CDR3 has 16 residues. Per the germline V gene, CDR1 is MNHEY and CDR2 is SMNVEV (reference sequence). CDR3 sequence reads: CASSFGGAWSYNEQFF. The CDR3 DNA reads as TGTGCCAGCAGTTTTGGGGGGGCCTGGTCCTACAATGAGCAGTTCTTC.

This clonotype was counted a single time. The CDR3 reads CASSLDGRGWEQYF. The CDR3 coding sequence is TGTGCCAGCAGCTTAGATGGCCGGGGATGGGAGCAGTACTTC. The J gene is TRBJ2-7, the V gene TRBV7-6, with D possibly being TRBD2 (5 bases). Germline V CDR1 and CDR2: SGHVS, FNYEAQ. V was shortened by 1 base and J by 7 bases, with 14 bases between the two germline ends. The CDR3 sequence is 14 residues long.

The chain recombines TRBV5-1 with TRBJ1-2; 7 bases fit TRBD1. V trimming: 4 bases; J trimming: 6 bases; junction bases outside the gene matches: 6. Per the germline V gene, CDR1 is SGHRS and CDR2 is YFSETQ. CDR3 length: 13 residues. The CDR3 region is CASSNTGDDGYTF. For the CDR3, the DNA is TGCGCCAGCAGCAATACAGGGGATGATGGCTACACCTTC.

This chain links TRBV20-1 with TRBJ2-7; no reliable D call. CDR3 length equals 15 residues. The V gene lost 0 bases and the J gene lost 0 bases, with 12 bases spanning the gap. The germline CDR1 and CDR2 sequences are DFQATT and SNEGSKA (reference sequence). CDR3 in amino acids: CSARDPTVSSYEQYF. The CDR3 DNA follows: TGCAGTGCTAGAGACCCGACGGTAAGCTCCTACGAGCAGTACTTC.

This rearrangement joins TRBV5-5 to TRBJ1-2; D gene ambiguous. Germline CDR1 SGHKS, CDR2 YYEKEE (reference sequence). CDR3 length: 12 residues. V gave up 5 bases and J gave up 1 base, with 6 bases separating them. CDR3 sequence: CASRQVNYGYTF. The CDR3 DNA reads as TGTGCCAGCAGGCAGGTTAACTATGGCTACACCTTC.

This chain joins TRBV9 and TRBJ2-7; possibly TRBD1 for D (6 bases). The CDR3 is made up of 16 amino acids. CDR1 and CDR2 (germline): SGDLS, YYNGEE. The ends were cut back, 4 bases at V and 2 bases at J, with 19 bases in the middle. This chain's CDR3 is CASSPTAGTRPYEQYF. The CDR3 DNA sequence: TGTGCCAGCAGCCCAACCGCCGGGACAAGACCCTACGAGCAGTACTTC.

The rearrangement joins TRBV5-6 to TRBJ1-1; possible D gene TRBD1, 5 bases. V was clipped by 4 bases and J by 2 bases, with 12 bases between them. The germline gives CDR1 SGHDT, CDR2 YYEEEE. This CDR3 is 14 amino acids long. CDR3 in DNA: TGTGCCAGCAGCACAGGACGGATAAACACTGAAGCTTTCTTT. Protein: CASSTGRINTEAFF. Looking up the rest from reference TRBV5-6 and TRBJ1-1 gives the full variable domain: DAGVTQSPTHLIKTRGQQVTLRCSPKSGHDTVSWYQQALGQGPQFIFQYYEEEERQRGNFPDRFSGHQFPNYSSELNVNALLLGDSALYLCASSTGRINTEAFFGQGTRLTVV.

V is TRBV12-3 or TRBV12-4 and J is TRBJ1-1, with 9 bases that match TRBD1. V gave up 4 bases and J gave up 1 base; unmatched junction bases: 7. This CDR3 is built from 16 residues. CDR3 sequence reads: CASSWGQGDTNTEAFF. For the CDR3, the DNA is TGTGCCAGCAGTTGGGGACAGGGCGATACGAACACTGAAGCTTTCTTT.

The rearrangement links TRBV6-6 to TRBJ1-5; the match to TRBD1 covers 8 bases. The CDR3 spans 17 residues. The ends lost 5 bases at V and 1 base at J; junction bases unmatched: 10. The V gene's germline CDR1 is MNHNY and CDR2 SVGAGI (reference sequence). Written as DNA, the CDR3 is TGTGCCAGCAGTACGGCGCAGGGGGCCGGCAGCAATCAGCCCCAGCATTTT. It specifies CASSTAQGAGSNQPQHF.

V gene TRBV28 combines with J gene TRBJ2-4; D is unresolved. V lost 5 bases and J lost 3, with 8 bases in between. Per germline, CDR1 MDHEN and CDR2 SYDVKM. The CDR3 has 13 residues. CDR3 region: CASSPPGKNIQYF. The CDR3 region has the DNA TGTGCCAGCAGTCCCCCAGGCAAAAACATTCAGTACTTC. Supplemented by reference TRBV28 and TRBJ2-4, the full variable domain reads DVKVTQSSRYLVKRTGEKVFLECVQDMDHENMFWYRQDPGLGLRLIYFSYDVKMKEKGDIPEGYSVSREKKERFSLILESASTNQTSMYLCASSPPGKNIQYFGAGTRLSVL.

The chain carries TRBV6-2 or TRBV6-3 and TRBJ2-7; TRBD2 agrees at 7 bases. With 7 bases clipped from V and 7 bases from J, the junction kept 16 bases outside the gene matches. CDR1 is MNHEY and CDR2 is SVGEGT in the germline V gene. This CDR3 has 15 residues. CDR3 sequence (DNA): TGTGCCAGCACCAACGGGCTAGCGGTGGGAGGGGAGCAGTACTTC. This gives the protein CASTNGLAVGGEQYF.

This clonotype occurred a few times. CDR3: CASSILNTEAFF. CDR3 coding DNA: TGTGCCAGCAGTATTTTGAACACTGAAGCTTTCTTT. This chain joins TRBV12-3 or TRBV12-4 and TRBJ1-1; D not certain. The germline V and J ends were trimmed by 5 bases and 0 bases, with 4 bases remaining between them. This CDR3 has 12 amino acids.

The rearrangement links TRBV6-2 or TRBV6-3 to TRBJ2-7; the D gene is possibly TRBD1 (6 bases). CDR3 length: 13 amino acids. The V and J ends lost 7 bases and 2 bases respectively, with 12 bases between them. Germline V gene sequence: CDR1 MNHEY, CDR2 SVGEGT. DNA of the CDR3: TGTGCCAGCACGGAGGACAGCCCCTACGAGCAGTACTTC. This gives the protein CASTEDSPYEQYF.

J is TRBJ2-1 and V is TRBV5-6, with D uncertain. CDR1 is SGHDT, CDR2 YYEEEE, per germline. This CDR3 is 15 amino acids long. The V and J ends lost 2 bases and 0 bases respectively, with 9 bases between them. The CDR3 reads CASSLNRVSYNEQFF. CDR3 nucleotides: TGTGCCAGCAGCTTAAACAGAGTCTCCTACAATGAGCAGTTCTTC.

The chain links TRBV20-1 to TRBJ2-7; D uncertain. The ends were cut back, 6 bases at V and 0 bases at J, with 12 bases in the middle. Germline V gene lookup returns CDR1 DFQATT and CDR2 SNEGSKA (reference sequence). The CDR3 contains 13 residues. CDR3 nucleotides: TGCAGTGCCGCGGCAGTAAGCTCCTACGAGCAGTACTTC. This translates into CSAAAVSSYEQYF.

This chain connects TRBV10-3 to TRBJ2-7; the D call may be TRBD1 or TRBD2 (5 bases each). Per the germline V gene, CDR1 is ENHRY and CDR2 is SYGVKD. CDR3 length equals 11 residues. V gave up 7 bases and J gave up 6 bases, with 10 bases separating them. The CDR3: CAINGAGEQYF. CDR3 nucleotide sequence: TGTGCCATCAACGGGGCCGGCGAGCAGTACTTC.

The gene calls are TRBV28 and TRBJ1-4; the D gene is possibly TRBD1 (5 bases). This CDR3 spans 17 amino acids. Trimming stripped 6 bases from V and 6 bases from J, with 23 bases between. From germline, CDR1 is MDHEN and CDR2 SYDVKM. CDR3 amino acids: CASRDPGYQGVYEKLFF. CDR3 nucleotide sequence: TGTGCCAGCAGGGATCCGGGGTATCAAGGGGTATATGAAAAACTGTTTTTT.

The rearrangement joins TRBV12-3 or TRBV12-4 to TRBJ1-2; D not resolved. Deletions cut 5 bases from V and 6 bases from J, with 10 bases between. This CDR3 has 12 amino acids. Here the CDR3 DNA reads TGTGCCAGCAGTGGGGTGAGGGATGGCTACACCTTC. Its translation: CASSGVRDGYTF.

The chain uses TRBV12-3 or TRBV12-4 and TRBJ2-1; either TRBD1 or TRBD2 may fit D (6 bases each). The CDR3 has 15 amino acids. Trimming removed 3 bases from V and 7 bases from J, with 16 bases in between. The CDR3 here is CASSFYSGAGNEQFF. CDR3 bases: TGTGCCAGCAGTTTTTATTCGGGGGCGGGGAATGAGCAGTTCTTC.

The rearrangement joins TRBV24-1 to TRBJ2-4; D might be TRBD1 (6 bases). Gene TRBJ2-7 matches the end of the DNA better, so the J call may be wrong. CDR3 length: 14 residues. Germline lookup yields CDR1 KGHDR and CDR2 SFDVKD. The CDR3 loop is CATSSADRLYEQYF. The CDR3 DNA follows: TGTGCCACCAGTTCAGCCGACAGGTTATACGAGCAGTACTTC.

The CDR3 loop reads CATSDPGQGDGIQYF. CDR3 DNA: TGTGCCACCAGTGATCCGGGACAGGGTGACGGCATTCAGTACTTC. V and J are TRBV24-1 and TRBJ2-4, with 9 bases lining up with TRBD1. Germline-derived CDR1 and CDR2 are KGHDR and SFDVKD. With 3 bases clipped from V and 9 bases from J, the junction kept 8 bases outside the gene matches. CDR3 size: 15 residues.

The chain links TRBV7-9 to TRBJ1-1; D possibly corresponds to TRBD1 (5 bases). This CDR3 contains 12 residues. The V gene lost 5 bases and the J gene lost 3 bases, with 7 bases spanning the gap. CDR1 and CDR2 from the germline V gene are SEHNR and FQNEAQ (reference sequence). CDR3 in DNA: TGTGCCAGCAGCCGAGGGGACACTGAAGCTTTCTTT. Amino acids: CASSRGDTEAFF.

V and J are TRBV10-3 and TRBJ2-1; 9 bases fit TRBD2. The CDR3 is 15 amino acids. V shed 1 base, J shed 12 bases, and the junction held 10 bases outside the gene matches. Germline CDR1 and CDR2: ENHRY and SYGVKD. The CDR3 reads CAISEFSGGAYGQFF. The CDR3 DNA follows: TGTGCCATCAGTGAGTTTAGCGGGGGTGCTTATGGGCAGTTCTTC.

Notes on this clonotype: An end of the junction does not agree with germline; a read error may underlie this. The V gene is TRBV28, the J gene TRBJ2-7; D gene unclear. This CDR3 has 12 residues. Germline assignment: CDR1 MDHEN and CDR2 SYDVKM. The CDR3 DNA is TGTGCCAGCAGTTTCTCCTCCTGCGAGCAGTACTTC. Amino acids: CASSFSSCEQYF.

The table lists this clonotype with a few counts. The CDR3 DNA is TGTGCCAGCAGCGAGACTAGCGGGGCCTACGAGCAGTACTTC. Its translation is CASSETSGAYEQYF. V usage is TRBV9 and J usage is TRBJ2-7; 11 nucleotides line up with TRBD2. This CDR3 comprises 14 residues. CDR1 is SGDLS, CDR2 YYNGEE, per germline. V trimming: 3 bases; J trimming: 2 bases; junction bases outside the gene matches: 1.